This T cell receptor beta chain came from a study of T cells in narcolepsy. Study-level points and caveats: Autoreactive HCRT-specific and TRIB2-specific clonotypes were marked in same-patient CSF-versus-blood CD4+ comparisons.

Measured with immunoSEQ multiplex PCR; TCRdb has only the in-frame clones, and not every one. Found here are about 43,000 clones, roughly 88% of them singletons; the top ten hold 1% to 1.5%. About this clone: Its antigen remains unidentified.

The length of the CDR3 is 13 residues. Trimming removed 4 bases at V and 4 bases at J, with 11 bases between. Germline CDR1 reads SGHVS; CDR2 reads FNYEAQ. The sequence was collected from a human donor with narcolepsy. V gene TRBV7-6 combines with J gene TRBJ2-7, with D uncertain. Sequencing was performed on CD45RA- memory CD4+ T cells from PBMCs. CDR3 residues: CASSYDPKYEQYF. In nucleotides, the CDR3 is TGTGCCAGCAGCTATGATCCGAAATACGAGCAGTACTTC.